Following are 26 T cell receptor beta chains from one sample sequenced in a study of T cell responses to AZD1222 COVID-19 vaccine (dated by TCRdb to the early 2020s). Libraries were prepared through the immunoSEQ multiplex PCR assay. In TCRdb, the immuneACCESS table is reduced to in-frame sequences with V and J assigned. These tables do not hold every clone; where another copy was compared, an unresolved V gene accounts for under half, and the others remain unexplained. The sample table holds roughly 190,000 clones, of which over 85% were seen once. The top ten constitute around 4% of the sample. The time point label corresponds to: baseline before first vaccination. The source was peripheral blood, collected on day 0 of AZD1222 vaccination. The receptors shown here come from an adult in good health.

The chain has TRBV15 and TRBJ1-1; the D is unclear. Germline V gene data show CDR1 as LNHNV and CDR2 as YYDKDF (reference sequence). The CDR3 is 14 residues long. V gave up 0 bases and J gave up 12 bases, with 17 bases separating them. For the CDR3, the DNA is TGTGCCACCAGCAGAGATAGGGCGGAGGGAACGCCTTTCTTT. It translates to CATSRDRAEGTPFF.

The chain has TRBV5-1 and TRBJ1-2; D perhaps matches TRBD1 (5 bases). Deletions cut 1 base from V and 5 bases from J, with 9 bases between. CDR1 is SGHRS and CDR2 is YFSETQ in the germline V gene. This CDR3 comprises 13 residues. This CDR3 reads CASSLSREYGYTF. The CDR3 DNA follows: TGCGCCAGCAGCTTGTCCAGGGAGTATGGCTACACCTTC.

This chain connects TRBV9 to TRBJ2-3; TRBD2 matches at 7 bases. CDR3 size: 14 residues. After removal of 0 bases from V and 4 bases from J, the junction contained 2 bases not matched to a gene. Germline V gene lookup returns CDR1 SGDLS and CDR2 YYNGEE. The CDR3 bases are TGTGCCAGCAGCGTAGAAGCGGGATCAGATACGCAGTATTTT. As protein: CASSVEAGSDTQYF.

This clone was counted once. The genes are TRBV5-1 and TRBJ1-2; D unclear. Germline lookup yields CDR1 SGHRS and CDR2 YFSETQ. Trimming pared 2 bases from V and 8 bases from J, leaving 10 bases between. CDR3 length: 12 amino acids. CDR3 coding DNA: TGCGCCAGCAGCTTTGTGGCAGGCGGCTACACCTTC. Amino acid sequence: CASSFVAGGYTF.

The rearrangement uses TRBV19 and TRBJ1-4, with a possible D match to TRBD1 (6 bases). Trimming left V 4 bases short and J 0 bases short, with 9 bases between. The length of the CDR3 is 15 residues. In germline, CDR1 is LNHDA, CDR2 SQIVND (reference sequence). Here the CDR3 DNA reads TGTGCCAGTAGTACACAGGGTGCAACTAATGAAAAACTGTTTTTT. This encodes CASSTQGATNEKLFF.

The chain is built from TRBV5-1 and TRBJ2-2; D is unclear. The germline V gene has CDR1 SGHRS and CDR2 YFSETQ. This CDR3 is 15 amino acids long. Trimming took off 7 bases at V and 5 bases at J, with 18 bases between the two ends. The CDR3 reads CASGRLQSGTGELFF. In DNA, the CDR3 is TGCGCCAGCGGGCGACTGCAGTCAGGTACCGGGGAGCTGTTTTTT.

The chain has TRBV10-3 and TRBJ1-6, with a possible D match to TRBD1 (5 bases). From germline, CDR1 is ENHRY and CDR2 SYGVKD. V shed 10 bases and J shed 0 bases, with 22 bases lying between them. The CDR3 runs 18 residues. CDR3 DNA: TGTGCCACCACACTGGGGCCGGCCGGGGCCTCCTATAATTCACCCCTCCACTTT. This sequence encodes CATTLGPAGASYNSPLHF.

The chain is built from TRBV6-5 and TRBJ2-4; TRBD2 matches 8 bases. Germline values: CDR1 MNHEY, CDR2 SVGAGI. V lost 6 bases, J lost 3 bases, and 1 base stayed unmatched. The CDR3 has 13 amino acids. The CDR3 DNA is TGTGCCAGCAGGGGGACTAGCAAAAACATTCAGTACTTC. Translation: CASRGTSKNIQYF.

The J gene is TRBJ2-1, the V gene TRBV5-1; 8 bases are shared with TRBD1. This CDR3 is built from 16 residues. CDR1 and CDR2 (germline): SGHRS, YFSETQ. Trimming removed 0 bases from V and 5 bases from J; junction bases left unmatched: 7. CDR3 DNA: TGCGCCAGCAGCTTGGAACAGGGGGAAATTAACAATGAGCAGTTCTTC. Its protein is CASSLEQGEINNEQFF.

This chain links TRBV29-1 with TRBJ1-4; D is undetermined. The length of the CDR3 is 12 residues. Trimming took off 6 bases at V and 4 bases at J, with 9 bases between the two ends. Germline-derived CDR1 and CDR2 are SQVTM and ANQGSEA. DNA of the CDR3: TGCAGCGTCCGTCCCGATAATGAAAAACTGTTTTTT. Translation gives CSVRPDNEKLFF.

The chain employs TRBV2 and TRBJ1-2; 10 nucleotides match TRBD1. The CDR3 extends over 15 amino acids. Germline V gene lookup returns CDR1 SNHLY and CDR2 FYNNEI. Trimming removed 3 bases from V and 6 bases from J; junction bases left unmatched: 7. CDR3 coding DNA: TGTGCCAGCAGTGAGCGACAGGGGGCTAGGGATGGCTACACCTTC. Its protein is CASSERQGARDGYTF.

The rearrangement uses TRBV6-1 and TRBJ2-2, with 8 positions matching TRBD1. V was pared by 4 bases and J by 2 bases, with 12 bases of the junction left unmatched. The CDR3 spans 18 residues. The germline V gene has CDR1 MNHNS and CDR2 SASEGT. CDR3 coding DNA: TGTGCCAGCAGTGTTCCGGCCTCAGGGGGCGTAAACACCGGGGAGCTGTTTTTT. Protein product: CASSVPASGGVNTGELFF.

The chain employs TRBV12-3 or TRBV12-4 and TRBJ1-1; D unclear. Trimming removed 3 bases from V and 6 bases from J, with 11 bases in between. The CDR3 consists of 13 residues. CDR3 residues: CASSLKSNAEAFF. The CDR3 nucleotides are TGTGCCAGCAGTTTGAAGTCAAACGCTGAAGCTTTCTTT.

V gene TRBV27 combines with J gene TRBJ1-1; D is possibly TRBD1 (6 bases). This CDR3 has 14 amino acids. Germline values: CDR1 MNHEY, CDR2 SMNVEV (reference sequence). V was shortened by 2 bases and J by 7 bases, with 14 bases between the two germline ends. The CDR3 protein is CASSLQGIYGEAFF. In DNA form, the CDR3 reads TGTGCCAGCAGTTTACAGGGGATTTATGGTGAAGCTTTCTTT.

V usage is TRBV30 and J usage is TRBJ1-5; no clear D. The CDR3 has 13 residues. The V gene lost 0 bases and the J gene lost 7 bases, with 10 bases spanning the gap. CDR1 GTSNPN and CDR2 SVGIG come from the germline V gene (reference sequence). CDR3 loop: CAWSVRDQQPQHF. The CDR3 nucleotides are TGTGCCTGGAGTGTGAGGGATCAGCAGCCCCAGCATTTT.

J is TRBJ1-5 and V is TRBV6-5; D is uncertain. The CDR3 is made up of 14 amino acids. Germline V gene lookup returns CDR1 MNHEY and CDR2 SVGAGI. V was pared by 0 bases and J by 5 bases, with 8 bases between. CDR3 nucleotides: TGTGCCAGCAGTTACTCGGGGTGGGATCAGCCCCAGCATTTT. This encodes CASSYSGWDQPQHF.

This rearrangement joins TRBV5-6 to TRBJ1-1, with D possibly TRBD1 on 5 matching bases. Germline V gives CDR1 SGHDT, CDR2 YYEEEE. The CDR3 is made up of 14 amino acids. The germline V and J ends were trimmed by 0 bases and 11 bases, with 17 bases remaining between them. This chain's CDR3 is CASSLGGPEAQAFF. The DNA for the CDR3 is TGTGCCAGCAGCTTGGGGGGACCAGAGGCTCAGGCTTTCTTT.

This chain uses TRBV27 with TRBJ2-1; 12 bases are a match to TRBD1. Germline-derived CDR1 and CDR2 are MNHEY and SMNVEV (reference sequence). V gave up 5 bases and J gave up 6 bases; unmatched junction bases: 5. The CDR3 runs 15 residues. The CDR3 DNA reads TGTGCCAGCAGTCCGGGACAGGGGGCGATCAATGAGCAGTTCTTC. This encodes CASSPGQGAINEQFF.

The chain is built from TRBV6-1 and TRBJ1-2; D remains ambiguous. Trimming removed 1 base at V and 7 bases at J, with 10 bases between. The CDR3 has 13 residues. Germline V gene sequence: CDR1 MNHNS, CDR2 SASEGT. The CDR3 DNA reads as TGTGCCAGCAGTGAAGTGCCGGGGTCTGGCTACACCTTC. This translates into CASSEVPGSGYTF.

This chain's CDR3 is CASSLWTDYSGGQPQHF. CDR3 DNA: TGTGCCAGTAGTCTCTGGACAGACTATAGCGGGGGTCAGCCCCAGCATTTT. The chain joins TRBV19 to TRBJ1-5; tentative D call: TRBD1 (6 bases). V gave up 5 bases and J gave up 6 bases, with 23 bases separating them. This CDR3 has 17 residues. Germline V CDR1 and CDR2: LNHDA, SQIVND (reference sequence).

With regard to this clone: Germline and junction disagree at one end, which may indicate a read error. The genes are TRBV12-3 or TRBV12-4 and TRBJ1-2; no reliable D call. The CDR3 length is 11 residues. The CDR3 DNA reads as TGTGCCAGCACTTTAGCTAGCCCATACACCTTC. It codes for CASTLASPYTF.

The chain employs TRBV5-1 and TRBJ1-1, with D possibly TRBD1 on 5 matching bases. The CDR3 totals 16 residues. Trimming took 3 bases from V and 0 from J, leaving 15 bases between them. Germline assignment: CDR1 SGHRS and CDR2 YFSETQ. This chain's CDR3 is CASSSGRGRMNTEAFF. The CDR3 nucleotides are TGCGCCAGCAGCTCCGGGAGGGGACGGATGAACACTGAAGCTTTCTTT.

The gene calls are TRBV10-1 and TRBJ2-3; no definite D call. Germline-derived CDR1 and CDR2 are WNHNN and SYGVQD (reference sequence). Trimming pared 3 bases from V and 0 bases from J, leaving 16 bases between. The CDR3 spans 17 residues. As DNA, the CDR3 is TGCGCCAGCAGTGACCCCGCTGGAATTACTAGCACAGATACGCAGTATTTT. As protein: CASSDPAGITSTDTQYF.

The chain carries TRBV6-5 and TRBJ2-1; no clear D. This CDR3 has 12 amino acids. Per germline, CDR1 MNHEY and CDR2 SVGAGI. Trimming pared 0 bases from V and 7 bases from J, leaving 4 bases between. The CDR3 region has the DNA TGTGCCAGCAGTTACTCTGGGAATGAGCAGTTCTTC. Encoded protein: CASSYSGNEQFF.

The chain recombines TRBV28 with TRBJ2-3; 10 nucleotides align to TRBD1. Germline V lookup: CDR1 MDHEN, CDR2 SYDVKM. The CDR3 sequence is 15 residues long. The junction had 8 bases not matched to a gene; V was cut back by 8 bases and J by 3 bases. CDR3: CASEDRGHRTDTQYF. The CDR3 DNA sequence: TGTGCCAGCGAAGACAGGGGGCATAGAACAGATACGCAGTATTTT.

The chain is built from TRBV5-6 and TRBJ1-2; the D is unclear. V was cut by 4 bases and J by 4 bases, with 20 bases left in between. Germline assignment: CDR1 SGHDT and CDR2 YYEEEE. The length of the CDR3 is 16 residues. For the CDR3, the DNA is TGTGCCAGCAGCCCCTCCGGGTTGAAAGGAGGCTATGGCTACACCTTC. It is translated as CASSPSGLKGGYGYTF. The whole variable domain, filled in from reference TRBV5-6 and TRBJ1-2, reads DAGVTQSPTHLIKTRGQQVTLRCSPKSGHDTVSWYQQALGQGPQFIFQYYEEEERQRGNFPDRFSGHQFPNYSSELNVNALLLGDSALYLCASSPSGLKGGYGYTFGSGTRLTVV.